The T cell receptor (beta chain) described here comes from a study of a mutant IDH1 vaccine in newly diagnosed glioma. Study in general: Vaccine administration was initiated 4-6 weeks following radiotherapy alone, or with temozolomide cycles.

Study-wide points: Overall, around 94% of patients had vaccine-induced immune responses.

The data were produced by immunoSEQ multiplex PCR, yet TCRdb's version contains in-frame clones alone and is incomplete. Here the sample spans tens of thousands of clones, 70% to 90% being singletons. Time point described: week 5, during vaccination. Vaccinated patients received 300 ug of mutant IDH1 20-mer peptide per dose, with topical imiquimod. V lost 3 bases and J lost 6, with 15 bases in between. CDR1 and CDR2 from the germline V gene are MDHEN and SYDVKM. The CDR3 contains 15 residues. With regard to this clone: Its matching antigen is unknown.

This chain joins TRBV28 and TRBJ1-5; unclear D gene. This TCR was recovered from a woman aged 40 to 50 with glioma. Sequencing used PBMCs, obtained from a glioma patient whose treatment included an IDH1 peptide vaccine. CDR3 amino acids: CASSLGSPWVQPQHF. In DNA form, the CDR3 reads TGTGCCAGCAGTTTGGGGTCCCCCTGGGTTCAGCCCCAGCATTTT.